A single sample gave rise to the 9 T cell receptor beta chains below, sequenced in a study of blood T cell repertoires in COVID-19. Profiling relied on immunoSEQ multiplex PCR, and the TCRdb table lists in-frame clones only, not all of them. The sample consists of about 190,000 clones, 75% to 90% of them appearing once. The specimen sequenced was peripheral blood. The origin of the receptors is a man aged 30 to 39 with acute or convalescent COVID-19.

The V and J genes are TRBV4-1 and TRBJ2-3, with 9 bases matching TRBD2. The CDR3 is made up of 17 amino acids. After removal of 3 bases from V and 3 bases from J, the junction contained 10 bases not matched to a gene. Germline V CDR1 and CDR2: MGHRA, YSYEKL. CDR3 sequence: CASSHLLSGRMTDTQYF. The CDR3 DNA reads TGCGCCAGCAGCCACCTCTTGAGCGGGAGGATGACAGATACGCAGTATTTT.

This chain connects TRBV3-1 (or the pseudogene TRBV3-2) to TRBJ1-1; D may be TRBD1 (5 bases). V was trimmed by 8 bases and J by 7 bases, leaving 17 bases between them. This CDR3 has 13 amino acids. Germline V gives CDR1 LGHDT, CDR2 YNNKEL (reference sequence). The CDR3 region has the DNA TGTGCCAGCGGGGGGATCGGCGAGTTTGAAGCTTTCTTT. This codes for CASGGIGEFEAFF.

The CDR3, as DNA: TGTGCCAGCAGTTATTCCGGGAACTCCTACAATGAGCAGTTCTTC. This codes for CASSYSGNSYNEQFF. The rearrangement uses TRBV6-5 and TRBJ2-1, with D perhaps TRBD2 (5 bases). This CDR3 is 15 amino acids long. Germline assignment: CDR1 MNHEY and CDR2 SVGAGI. Trimming left V 3 bases short and J 0 bases short, with 9 bases between.

The V call is TRBV5-5, the J call TRBJ1-2; D is possibly TRBD1 (6 bases). Germline V gene sequence: CDR1 SGHKS, CDR2 YYEKEE (reference sequence). The CDR3 spans 15 residues. With 0 bases removed from V and 0 bases from J, the gap between germline ends came to 9 bases. CDR3 in DNA: TGTGCCAGCAGCTTGGGCAGGACAGCTAACTATGGCTACACCTTC. It encodes CASSLGRTANYGYTF.

The chain carries TRBV5-5 and TRBJ2-5; D is perhaps TRBD1 (5 bases). This CDR3 spans 14 amino acids. Germline V lookup: CDR1 SGHKS, CDR2 YYEKEE (reference sequence). V lost 1 base to trimming and J lost 1 base, with 8 bases between them. The CDR3, as DNA: TGTGCCAGCAGCTTGAAGGGGATCCAAGAGACCCAGTACTTC. It yields the protein CASSLKGIQETQYF.

The chain is built from TRBV28 and TRBJ1-5; the D is unclear. CDR3 length: 16 residues. V dropped 2 bases and J dropped 0 bases, with 11 bases sitting between them. Germline-derived CDR1 and CDR2 are MDHEN and SYDVKM. This CDR3 reads CASSLANRHSNQPQHF. CDR3 sequence (DNA): TGTGCCAGCAGTTTAGCTAACCGTCATAGCAATCAGCCCCAGCATTTT.

The genes are TRBV11-3 and TRBJ2-7, with 7 positions matching TRBD1. Germline V lookup: CDR1 SGHNT, CDR2 YENEEA. This CDR3 contains 13 residues. V gave up 4 bases and J gave up 4 bases; unmatched junction bases: 4. The DNA of the CDR3 is TGTGCCAGCAGCTACACCAGGGGGTACGAGCAGTACTTC. Its translation is CASSYTRGYEQYF.

Here the CDR3 reads CASSLLPGTEGEQYF. CDR3 bases: TGTGCCAGCAGTCTCCTGCCAGGCACGGAGGGCGAGCAGTACTTC. The chain carries TRBV27 and TRBJ2-7; D is perhaps TRBD2 (6 bases). The germline V and J ends were trimmed by 5 bases and 6 bases, with 20 bases remaining between them. Per germline, CDR1 MNHEY and CDR2 SMNVEV (reference sequence). CDR3 length equals 15 residues.

The rearrangement joins TRBV11-1 to TRBJ2-7; TRBD2 is a possible D gene (6 bases). V lost 3 bases and J 7 bases, leaving 16 bases between the germline ends. The CDR3 consists of 14 residues. Germline V gene sequence: CDR1 SGHAT, CDR2 FQDESV (reference sequence). The CDR3 reads CASSFQEGGGEQYF. CDR3 in DNA: TGTGCCAGCAGCTTCCAAGAGGGAGGAGGGGAGCAGTACTTC.